Shown below are 24 T cell receptor beta chains from a single sample sequenced in a study of glioma-infiltrating T cells after dendritic cell vaccination. Time point in this sample: after dendritic cell vaccination, including at tumor progression/relapse. The method was immunoSEQ multiplex PCR; TCRdb's version includes in-frame clones alone and lacks a portion of them. The sample holds about 65,000 clones; roughly 86% are singletons and the top ten take roughly 11%. The sample consisted of blood, taken after dendritic cell vaccination. These receptors were taken from a human donor with glioblastoma.

J is TRBJ2-7 and V is TRBV21-1; TRBD2, as called in the table, went unchecked against the DNA. TRBV21-1 corresponds to a pseudogene. There are 15 residues in the CDR3. The CDR3 sequence is CASKTWTSGEGEQYF. CDR3 in DNA: TGTGCCAGCAAAACCTGGACTAGCGGGGAGGGTGAGCAGTACTTC.

This chain connects TRBV15 to TRBJ2-5; 10 bases align to TRBD2. This CDR3 is built from 15 residues. Trimming at V came to 1 base and at J to 7 bases, leaving 6 bases not matched to a gene. In germline, CDR1 is LNHNV, CDR2 YYDKDF (reference sequence). Here the CDR3 reads CATSRGTSGPGTQYF. DNA for the CDR3: TGTGCCACCAGCAGAGGGACTAGCGGCCCCGGGACCCAGTACTTC.

V and J are TRBV11-2 and TRBJ2-7; TRBD2 matches 13 bases. The junction had 9 bases not matched to a gene; V was cut back by 5 bases and J by 5 bases. Germline CDR1 SGHAT, CDR2 FQNNGV. The CDR3 has 16 residues. CDR3 DNA: TGTGCCAGCAGCCCTACGGGACTAGCGGGGATCCACGAGCAGTACTTC. Protein: CASSPTGLAGIHEQYF.

This sequence joins TRBV7-2 and TRBJ1-3; 7 nucleotides line up with TRBD1. After removal of 4 bases from V and 1 base from J, the junction contained 7 bases not matched to a gene. The CDR3 runs 16 residues. Germline V gene sequence: CDR1 SGHTA, CDR2 FQGNSA. The CDR3 region has the DNA TGTGCCAGCAGCTGGACAGGTACCGCTTCTGGAAACACCATATATTTT. Its translation: CASSWTGTASGNTIYF.

The chain employs TRBV7-9 and TRBJ2-7; 8 bases agree with TRBD2. Germline trimming cut 6 bases from V and 0 bases from J; bases unmatched to any gene: 4. The germline gives CDR1 SEHNR, CDR2 FQNEAQ (reference sequence). This CDR3 contains 14 residues. Here the CDR3 reads CASRPTSGSYEQYF. Here the CDR3 DNA reads TGTGCCAGCAGGCCAACTAGCGGCTCCTACGAGCAGTACTTC.

The chain combines TRBV7-2 with TRBJ2-7; TRBD2 agrees at 8 bases. With 5 bases clipped from V and 1 base from J, the junction kept 1 base outside the gene matches. This CDR3 has 13 residues. Germline-derived CDR1 and CDR2 are SGHTA and FQGNSA. The CDR3 reads CASSPSGSYEQYF. In DNA form, the CDR3 reads TGTGCCAGCAGCCCTAGCGGGTCCTACGAGCAGTACTTC.

This clone was detected once. The V call is TRBV30, the J call TRBJ2-7; 9 nucleotides align to TRBD1. Germline V gene lookup returns CDR1 GTSNPN and CDR2 SVGIG (reference sequence). The CDR3 has 14 amino acids. Trimming took 1 base from V and 9 from J; bases not matched to a gene: 10. CDR3 amino acids: CAWSGDRGSGGQYF. DNA of the CDR3: TGTGCCTGGAGTGGCGACAGGGGGTCAGGCGGGCAGTACTTC. The variable domain in full, completed from reference TRBV30 and TRBJ2-7, reads SQTIHQWPATLVQPVGSPLSLECTVEGTSNPNLYWYRQAAGRGLQLLFYSVGIGQISSEVPQNLSASRPQDRQFILSSKKLLLSDSGFYLCAWSGDRGSGGQYFGPGTRLTVT.

The rearrangement joins TRBV19 to TRBJ2-7; 11 bases map to TRBD1. Germline V gene data show CDR1 as LNHDA and CDR2 as SQIVND (reference sequence). V trimming: 5 bases; J trimming: 0 bases; junction bases outside the gene matches: 6. The CDR3 is made up of 16 amino acids. In nucleotides, the CDR3 is TGTGCCAGTAGTTTCGGACAGGGGGCTACCTCCTACGAGCAGTACTTC. Its protein is CASSFGQGATSYEQYF.

This rearrangement joins TRBV11-2 to TRBJ1-1, with D hard to call. The length of the CDR3 is 16 residues. CDR1 SGHAT and CDR2 FQNNGV come from the germline V gene. Deletions cut 1 base from V and 1 base from J, with 13 bases between. The CDR3 sequence: CASSLALSRQNTEAFF. CDR3 nucleotide sequence: TGTGCCAGCAGCTTAGCTTTATCACGACAGAACACTGAAGCTTTCTTT.

V is TRBV25-1 and J is TRBJ2-5, with a tentative D call TRBD1 (6 bases). Germline V gene lookup returns CDR1 MGHDK and CDR2 SYGVNS. The CDR3 extends over 14 amino acids. Trimming removed 3 bases from V and 4 bases from J, with 12 bases in between. The CDR3 DNA sequence: TGTGCCAGCAGTGATAACAGGGTCGGAGAGACCCAGTACTTC. It specifies CASSDNRVGETQYF.

The genes are TRBV6-1 and TRBJ1-1; TRBD1 is a possible D gene (6 bases). The CDR3 is 15 amino acids. Germline CDR1 reads MNHNS; CDR2 reads SASEGT. V was clipped by 7 bases and J by 4 bases, with 19 bases between them. The chain's CDR3 is CASIARTARTTEAFF. Written as DNA, the CDR3 is TGTGCCAGCATTGCTAGGACAGCGAGGACCACTGAAGCTTTCTTT.

Written as DNA, the CDR3 is TGTGCCAGCAGTGACTCAAGGACTAGCGGACCCGGGGAGCTGTTTTTT. Translation gives CASSDSRTSGPGELFF. The gene calls are TRBV6-4 and TRBJ2-2, with 10 positions matching TRBD2. The V gene end was trimmed by 0 bases and the J gene end by 6 bases; junction bases not matched to a gene: 4. Germline V CDR1 and CDR2: MRHNA, SNTAGT. CDR3 length: 16 residues.

This chain links TRBV28 with TRBJ2-5, with TRBD2 matching 12 bases. From germline, CDR1 is MDHEN and CDR2 SYDVKM. The CDR3 is made up of 17 amino acids. V shed 5 bases, J shed 4 bases, and the junction held 11 bases outside the gene matches. The CDR3 loop is CASSPALAGGRGETQYF. Here the CDR3 DNA reads TGTGCCAGCAGTCCTGCTCTAGCGGGAGGGAGGGGAGAGACCCAGTACTTC.

Regarding this clone: One junction end does not reproduce the germline sequence, and a read error may be involved. Other DNA variants within this sample encode the same CDR3. CDR3 bases: TGCGCCAGCAGCTTGGCCGCACAGTCCTCAAGCTCCTATAATTCCCCCCTCCACTTT. Residues: CASSLAAQSSSSYNSPLHF. This rearrangement joins TRBV5-1 to TRBJ1-6; D uncertain. The CDR3 extends over 19 amino acids. Germline CDR1 SGHRS, CDR2 YFSETQ.

The table lists this clone with a count of one. The chain carries TRBV4-1 and TRBJ2-7; 10 bases align to TRBD1. The CDR3 runs to 16 residues. Germline CDR1 MGHRA, CDR2 YSYEKL. J was trimmed by 5 bases and V by 3 bases; bases with no gene match: 10. CDR3 coding DNA: TGCGCCAGCAGCCACGGGACCGGGACAGGGGCCGACGAGCAGTACTTC. Protein: CASSHGTGTGADEQYF.

CDR3 region: CASSLASGDTGELFF. The CDR3 DNA reads TGCGCCAGCAGCTTGGCCTCAGGGGATACCGGGGAGCTGTTTTTT. This chain connects TRBV5-1 to TRBJ2-2; D may be TRBD1 (6 bases). V dropped 0 bases and J dropped 5 bases, with 11 bases sitting between them. Per germline, CDR1 SGHRS and CDR2 YFSETQ. The CDR3 contains 15 residues.

This rearrangement joins TRBV7-9 to TRBJ1-1, with a weak D call TRBD1 (5 bases). Germline CDR1 reads SEHNR; CDR2 reads FQNEAQ (reference sequence). The V gene lost 5 bases and the J gene lost 2 bases, with 12 bases spanning the gap. This CDR3 spans 14 amino acids. Written as DNA, the CDR3 is TGTGCCAGCAGCCCCCGGGGGGATAACACTGAAGCTTTCTTT. It yields the protein CASSPRGDNTEAFF. Together with reference TRBV7-9 and TRBJ1-1, the CDR3 gives the full variable domain: DTGVSQNPRHKITKRGQNVTFRCDPISEHNRLYWYRQTLGQGPEFLTYFQNEAQLEKSRLLSDRFSAERPKGSFSTLEIQRTEQGDSAMYLCASSPRGDNTEAFFGQGTRLTVV.

The DNA of the CDR3 is TGTGCCTGGAGTGTTGGTGCCAGGGGGAATGGCTACACCTTC. Translating it yields CAWSVGARGNGYTF. This rearrangement joins TRBV30 to TRBJ1-2; 7 nucleotides agree with TRBD1. J was trimmed by 6 bases and V by 0 bases; bases with no gene match: 7. Germline V gene sequence: CDR1 GTSNPN, CDR2 SVGIG (reference sequence). The CDR3 extends over 14 amino acids.

The rearrangement joins TRBV6-1 to TRBJ2-5, with 7 bases lining up with TRBD2. In germline, CDR1 is MNHNS, CDR2 SASEGT. The CDR3 consists of 15 residues. With V trimmed by 7 bases and J by 2 bases, 10 bases remained unmatched. CDR3 region: CASKVGLAAQETQYF. CDR3 DNA sequence: TGTGCCAGCAAAGTGGGGCTAGCGGCACAAGAGACCCAGTACTTC.

This clone was detected only once. V gene TRBV7-2 combines with J gene TRBJ2-2; TRBD2 matches 9 bases. Germline V gene lookup returns CDR1 SGHTA and CDR2 FQGNSA. This CDR3 comprises 18 residues. V lost 5 bases and J lost 1; bases outside the gene matches: 11. The CDR3 sequence: CASSRGAAGGLNTGELFF. Here the CDR3 DNA reads TGTGCCAGCAGCCGGGGGGCAGCGGGGGGTTTGAACACCGGGGAGCTGTTTTTT. Full variable domain (remainder filled in from reference TRBV7-2 and TRBJ2-2): GAGVSQSPSNKVTEKGKDVELRCDPISGHTALYWYRQSLGQGLEFLIYFQGNSAPDKSGLPSDRFSAERTGGSVSTLTIQRTQQEDSAVYLCASSRGAAGGLNTGELFFGEGSRLTVL.

The chain couples TRBV19 to TRBJ1-5; maybe TRBD1 (5 bases). V was trimmed by 1 base and J by 6 bases, leaving 10 bases between them. This CDR3 contains 14 residues. Per the germline V gene, CDR1 is LNHDA and CDR2 is SQIVND (reference sequence). The DNA of the CDR3 is TGTGCCAGTAGTATAGGGGATACAGGTCAGCCCCAGCATTTT. This codes for CASSIGDTGQPQHF.

The chain uses TRBV29-1 and TRBJ1-2; D gene uncertain. Deletions cut 5 bases from V and 4 bases from J, with 14 bases between. Germline V CDR1 and CDR2: SQVTM, ANQGSEA. This CDR3 comprises 13 residues. CDR3 in DNA: TGCAGCGTTCCTCAGGTTCTCGGCTATGGCTACACCTTC. Amino acid sequence: CSVPQVLGYGYTF.

The chain recombines TRBV7-2 with TRBJ1-6; possibly TRBD1 for D (5 bases). The CDR3 runs to 15 residues. V lost 3 bases and J 9 bases, leaving 15 bases between the germline ends. Germline V CDR1 and CDR2: SGHTA, FQGNSA. The CDR3 DNA sequence: TGTGCCAGCAGCTTTGACAGCTCGAAGCCTTCACCCCTCCACTTT. It yields the protein CASSFDSSKPSPLHF. Based on the CDR3 plus reference TRBV7-2 and TRBJ1-6, the full variable domain is GAGVSQSPSNKVTEKGKDVELRCDPISGHTALYWYRQSLGQGLEFLIYFQGNSAPDKSGLPSDRFSAERTGGSVSTLTIQRTQQEDSAVYLCASSFDSSKPSPLHFGNGTRLTVT.

This chain uses TRBV10-3 with TRBJ2-3; TRBD2 agrees at 12 bases. Per the germline V gene, CDR1 is ENHRY and CDR2 is SYGVKD. With 6 bases clipped from V and 2 bases from J, the junction kept 24 bases outside the gene matches. The CDR3 sequence is 22 residues long. The CDR3 region is CAISDQLTSGRSPPAHTDTQYF. CDR3 DNA: TGTGCCATCAGCGATCAGTTGACTAGCGGGAGATCCCCCCCCGCACACACAGATACGCAGTATTTT.